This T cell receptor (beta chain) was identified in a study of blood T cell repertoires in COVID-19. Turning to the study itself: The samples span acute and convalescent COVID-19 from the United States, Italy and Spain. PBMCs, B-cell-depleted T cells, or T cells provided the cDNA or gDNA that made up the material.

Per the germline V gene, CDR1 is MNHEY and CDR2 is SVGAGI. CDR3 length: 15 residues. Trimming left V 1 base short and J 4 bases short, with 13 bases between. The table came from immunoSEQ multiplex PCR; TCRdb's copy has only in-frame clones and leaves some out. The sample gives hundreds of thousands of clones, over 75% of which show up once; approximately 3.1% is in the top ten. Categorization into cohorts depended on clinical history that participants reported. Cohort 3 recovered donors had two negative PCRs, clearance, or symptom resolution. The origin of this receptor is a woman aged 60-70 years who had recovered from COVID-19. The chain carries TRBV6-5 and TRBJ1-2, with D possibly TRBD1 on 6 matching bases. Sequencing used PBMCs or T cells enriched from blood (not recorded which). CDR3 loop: CASSYLAGDGYGYTF. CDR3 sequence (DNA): TGTGCCAGCAGTTACTTAGCAGGGGATGGCTATGGCTACACCTTC.